This T cell receptor beta chain was observed in a study of blood T cell repertoires in COVID-19 (TCRdb year 2020). Background for the entire study: Samples from collaborators originated in the United States, Italy and Spain and spanned both the acute and convalescent phases of COVID-19. The dataset comprised deeply sampled blood TCRbeta repertoires from subjects exposed to, actively infected with, or recovered from COVID-19. Sample metadata almost always included a de-identified subject ID, COVID-19 status, age in years and sex. The repertoires were made available in a free public database intended to serve as a resource for research on the immune response to SARS-CoV-2. Where available, HLA class I and class II types were obtained from metadata supplied by the sample provider rather than from assay-based typing. The material from the prospective study consisted of cDNA or gDNA derived from T cells, B-cell-depleted T cells, or PBMCs. Samples were obtained from the ongoing ImmuneRACE study (first 160 participants) and from approximately 1,200 subjects provided by 6 global collaborators.

TCRbeta CDR3 regions were amplified from genomic DNA by means of the immunoSEQ Assay, a bias-controlled multiplex PCR. As for the authors' bioinformatics: Within the assay, amplification of reference gene primers was used to estimate how many nucleated cells each sample contained. To quantify the absolute abundance of each unique TCRbeta CDR3 rearrangement, sequence reads were collapsed and filtered. For each sample, productive Simpson clonality was calculated as the square root of Simpson's diversity index over productive rearrangements. The table was pulled from immuneACCESS by TCRdb, which kept in-frame rearrangements only. Such tables lose some clones; where checked, under half of the loss comes from unresolved V genes, and the rest has no known cause. V and J calls and clone size come straight from that table; D and trimming were deduced from the DNA. The sample table records 100,000 to 150,000 clones; roughly 86% of these occur just once. Of the sample, roughly 10% is held by the ten largest clones.

At one collaborating source in Seattle, patients were enrolled during active infection and were followed longitudinally through the course of disease. Collaborating institutions collected whole blood in K2EDTA tubes following their own protocols. For TCRbeta analysis, collaborators shipped samples in one of three forms: frozen whole blood, isolated PBMCs, or DNA extracted from either of those sample types. Note on this clone: Its antigen is not yet known. No base-level quality is on record; no much larger clone is a single base apart.

What the authors observed across the whole study: Clinical and demographic metadata were provided uncurated, with the amount varying by source and participant.

V was cut back by 1 base and J by 8 bases, leaving a gap of 5 bases between them. Based on the germline V gene (reference sequence), the CDR1 and CDR2 sequences are PRHDT and FYEKMQ. The CDR3 sequence holds 11 residues, the cysteine and phenylalanine included. Only the CDR3 DNA is retained, 33 bases long and in frame from the first base. Sequenced input: peripheral blood. This receptor chain uses TRBV13 and TRBJ1-1, with an unclear D gene assignment. This TCR came from a woman between 65 and 79 years old with COVID-19, enrolled during active disease. DNA sequence: TGTGCCAGCAGCTTAGCAGGCGAAGCTTTCTTT. This encodes CASSLAGEAFF.